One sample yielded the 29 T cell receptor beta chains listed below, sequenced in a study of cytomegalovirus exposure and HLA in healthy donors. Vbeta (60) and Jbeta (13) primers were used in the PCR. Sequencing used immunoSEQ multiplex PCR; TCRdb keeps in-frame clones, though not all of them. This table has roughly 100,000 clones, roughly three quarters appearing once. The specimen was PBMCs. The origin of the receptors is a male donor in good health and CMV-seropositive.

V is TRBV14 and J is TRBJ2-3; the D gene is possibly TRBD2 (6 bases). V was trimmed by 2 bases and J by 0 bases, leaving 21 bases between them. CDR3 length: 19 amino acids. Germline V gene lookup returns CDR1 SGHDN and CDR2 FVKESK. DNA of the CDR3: TGTGCCAGCAGCCAATTTCGTCGGGAGACCCCCCTAAGCACAGATACGCAGTATTTT. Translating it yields CASSQFRRETPLSTDTQYF.

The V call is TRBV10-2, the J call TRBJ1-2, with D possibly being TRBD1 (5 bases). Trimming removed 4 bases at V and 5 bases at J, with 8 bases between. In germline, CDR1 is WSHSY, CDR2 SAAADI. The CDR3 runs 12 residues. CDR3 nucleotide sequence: TGCGCCAGCAGTGCAGGGTTATATGGCTACACCTTC. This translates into CASSAGLYGYTF.

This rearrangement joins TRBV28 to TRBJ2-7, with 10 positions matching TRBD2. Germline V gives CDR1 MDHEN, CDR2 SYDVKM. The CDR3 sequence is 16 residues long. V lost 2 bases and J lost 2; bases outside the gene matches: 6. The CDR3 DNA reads TGTGCCAGCAGTTTACCCTCTAGCGGGAGCACCTACGAGCAGTACTTC. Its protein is CASSLPSSGSTYEQYF.

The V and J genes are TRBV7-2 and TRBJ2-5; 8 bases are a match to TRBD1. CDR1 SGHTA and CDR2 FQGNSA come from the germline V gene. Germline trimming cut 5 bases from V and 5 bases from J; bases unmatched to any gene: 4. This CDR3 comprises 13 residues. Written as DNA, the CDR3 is TGTGCCAGCAGCCCGAGGGACAGGGAGACCCAGTACTTC. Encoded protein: CASSPRDRETQYF.

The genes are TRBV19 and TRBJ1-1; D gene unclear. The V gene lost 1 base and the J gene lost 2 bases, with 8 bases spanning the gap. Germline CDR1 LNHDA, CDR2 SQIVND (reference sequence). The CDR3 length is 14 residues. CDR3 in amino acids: CASSIAGGNTEAFF. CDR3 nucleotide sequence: TGTGCCAGTAGTATAGCAGGAGGAAACACTGAAGCTTTCTTT.

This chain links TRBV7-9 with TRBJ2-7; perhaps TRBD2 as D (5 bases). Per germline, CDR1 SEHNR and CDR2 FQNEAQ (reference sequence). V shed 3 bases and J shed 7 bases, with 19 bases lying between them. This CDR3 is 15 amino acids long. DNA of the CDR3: TGTGCCAGCAGCTTCTACCTCAGTGGGTCGGGAGAGCAGTACTTC. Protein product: CASSFYLSGSGEQYF.

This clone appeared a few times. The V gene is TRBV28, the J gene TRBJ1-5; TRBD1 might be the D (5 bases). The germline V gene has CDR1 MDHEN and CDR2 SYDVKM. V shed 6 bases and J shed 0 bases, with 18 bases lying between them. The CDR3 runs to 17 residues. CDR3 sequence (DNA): TGTGCCAGCAGACCCGGCGGCGGGGGTGTTAGCAATCAGCCCCAGCATTTT. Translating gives CASRPGGGGVSNQPQHF.

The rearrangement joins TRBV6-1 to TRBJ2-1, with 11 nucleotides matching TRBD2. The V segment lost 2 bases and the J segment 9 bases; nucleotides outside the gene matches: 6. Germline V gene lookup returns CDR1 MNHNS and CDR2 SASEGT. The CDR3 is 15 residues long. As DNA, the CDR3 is TGTGCCAGCAGTGAACTGGCTAGCGGGAGGTCTGAGCAGTTCTTC. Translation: CASSELASGRSEQFF.

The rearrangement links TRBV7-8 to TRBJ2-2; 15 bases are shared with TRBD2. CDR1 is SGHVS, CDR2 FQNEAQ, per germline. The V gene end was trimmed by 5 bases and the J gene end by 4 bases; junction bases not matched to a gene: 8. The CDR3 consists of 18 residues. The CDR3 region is CASSPGTSGRLGTGELFF. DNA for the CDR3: TGTGCCAGCAGCCCCGGGACTAGCGGGAGGCTCGGCACCGGGGAGCTGTTTTTT. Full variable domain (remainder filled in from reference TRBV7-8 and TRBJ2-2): GAGVSQSPRYKVAKRGQDVALRCDPISGHVSLFWYQQALGQGPEFLTYFQNEAQLDKSGLPSDRFFAERPEGSVSTLKIQRTQQEDSAVYLCASSPGTSGRLGTGELFFGEGSRLTVL.

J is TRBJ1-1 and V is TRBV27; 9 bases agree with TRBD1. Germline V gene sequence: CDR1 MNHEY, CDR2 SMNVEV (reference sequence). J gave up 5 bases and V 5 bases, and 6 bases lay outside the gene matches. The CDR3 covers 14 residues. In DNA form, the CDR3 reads TGTGCCAGCAGTCGAGGGACAGGGAGAACTGAAGCTTTCTTT. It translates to CASSRGTGRTEAFF.

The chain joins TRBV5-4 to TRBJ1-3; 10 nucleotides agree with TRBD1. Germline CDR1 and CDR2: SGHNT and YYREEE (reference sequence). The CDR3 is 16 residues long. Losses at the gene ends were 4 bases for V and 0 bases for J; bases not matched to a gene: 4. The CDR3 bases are TGTGCCAGCAGCCGACAGGGGGCGACCTCTGGAAACACCATATATTTT. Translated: CASSRQGATSGNTIYF.

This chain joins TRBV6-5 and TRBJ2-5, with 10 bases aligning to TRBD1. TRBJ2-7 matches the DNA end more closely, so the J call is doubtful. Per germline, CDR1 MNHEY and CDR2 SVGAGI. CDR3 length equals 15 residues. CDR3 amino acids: CASSRPGQGTYEQYF. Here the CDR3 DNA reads TGTGCCAGCAGCCGCCCGGGACAGGGGACCTACGAGCAGTACTTC.

The CDR3 DNA follows: TGCGCCAGCAGCTTAACCGGGACTCGCACAGATACGCAGTATTTT. Translated: CASSLTGTRTDTQYF. V and J are TRBV5-1 and TRBJ2-3; a weak D match, TRBD2 (6 bases). This CDR3 region has 15 residues. Germline assignment: CDR1 SGHRS and CDR2 YFSETQ. V shed 2 bases and J shed 1 base, with 11 bases lying between them. The complete variable domain, with remaining parts taken from reference TRBV5-1 and TRBJ2-3, reads KAGVTQTPRYLIKTRGQQVTLSCSPISGHRSVSWYQQTPGQGLQFLFEYFSETQRNKGNFPGRFSGRQFSNSRSEMNVSTLELGDSALYLCASSLTGTRTDTQYFGPGTRLTVL.

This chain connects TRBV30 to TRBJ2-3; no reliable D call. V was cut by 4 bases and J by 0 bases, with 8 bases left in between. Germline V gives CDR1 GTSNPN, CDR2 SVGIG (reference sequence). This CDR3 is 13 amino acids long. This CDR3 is CAWKRSSTDTQYF. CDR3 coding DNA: TGTGCCTGGAAAAGGAGCAGCACAGATACGCAGTATTTT. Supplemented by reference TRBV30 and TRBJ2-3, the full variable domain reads SQTIHQWPATLVQPVGSPLSLECTVEGTSNPNLYWYRQAAGRGLQLLFYSVGIGQISSEVPQNLSASRPQDRQFILSSKKLLLSDSGFYLCAWKRSSTDTQYFGPGTRLTVL.

The CDR3 region has the DNA TGTGCCAGCAGCACACGGGTTGCTAGGCATTCACCCCTCCACTTT. This encodes CASSTRVARHSPLHF. This chain uses TRBV7-2 with TRBJ1-6; D not resolved. Germline V gene sequence: CDR1 SGHTA, CDR2 FQGNSA. Trimming shortened V by 5 bases and J by 8 bases, and 16 bases separated the two germline ends. The CDR3 is 15 residues long. The variable domain in full, completed from reference TRBV7-2 and TRBJ1-6, reads GAGVSQSPSNKVTEKGKDVELRCDPISGHTALYWYRQSLGQGLEFLIYFQGNSAPDKSGLPSDRFSAERTGGSVSTLTIQRTQQEDSAVYLCASSTRVARHSPLHFGNGTRLTVT.

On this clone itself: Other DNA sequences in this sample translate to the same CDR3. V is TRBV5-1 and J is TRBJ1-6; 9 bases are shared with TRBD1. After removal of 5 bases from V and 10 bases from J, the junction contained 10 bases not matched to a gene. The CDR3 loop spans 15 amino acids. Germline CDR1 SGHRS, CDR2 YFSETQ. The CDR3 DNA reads TGCGCCAGCAGTCGGCCGGGACAGGGAAACTCACCCCTCCACTTT. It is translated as CASSRPGQGNSPLHF.

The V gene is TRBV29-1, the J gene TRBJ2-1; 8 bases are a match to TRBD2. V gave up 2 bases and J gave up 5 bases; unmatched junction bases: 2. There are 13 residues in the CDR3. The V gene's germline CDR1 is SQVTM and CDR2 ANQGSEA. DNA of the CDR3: TGCAGCGTTGAACGCGGGGGGAACAATGAGCAGTTCTTC. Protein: CSVERGGNNEQFF.

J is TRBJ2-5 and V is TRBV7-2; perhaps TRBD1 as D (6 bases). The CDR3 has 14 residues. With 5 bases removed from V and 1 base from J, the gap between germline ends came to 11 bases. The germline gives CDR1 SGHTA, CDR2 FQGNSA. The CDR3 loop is CASSLQGSQETQYF. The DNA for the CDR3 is TGTGCCAGCAGCCTACAGGGTAGCCAAGAGACCCAGTACTTC.

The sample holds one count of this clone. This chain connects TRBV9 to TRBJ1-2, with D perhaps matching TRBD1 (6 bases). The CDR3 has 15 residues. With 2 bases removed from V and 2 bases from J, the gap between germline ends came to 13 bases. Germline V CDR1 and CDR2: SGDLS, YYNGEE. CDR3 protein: CASSVTRGPNYGYTF. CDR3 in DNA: TGTGCCAGCAGCGTTACCAGGGGTCCCAACTATGGCTACACCTTC.

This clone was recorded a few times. Written as DNA, the CDR3 is TGTGCCAGCAGGTCCACGCTAGCGGGAGGGCGGGAGACCCAGTACTTC. Translated, it gives CASRSTLAGGRETQYF. The V and J genes are TRBV11-2 and TRBJ2-5; 12 bases line up with TRBD2. V lost 6 bases and J lost 5; bases outside the gene matches: 10. This CDR3 is built from 16 residues. CDR1 and CDR2 from the germline V gene are SGHAT and FQNNGV.

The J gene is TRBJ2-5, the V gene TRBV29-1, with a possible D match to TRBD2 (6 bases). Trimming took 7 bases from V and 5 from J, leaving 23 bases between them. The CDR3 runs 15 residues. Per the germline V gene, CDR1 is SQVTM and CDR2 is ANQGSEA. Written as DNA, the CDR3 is TGCAGCGCTGGGGGAGGTTGGTCGGTCGGGGAGACCCAGTACTTC. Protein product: CSAGGGWSVGETQYF.

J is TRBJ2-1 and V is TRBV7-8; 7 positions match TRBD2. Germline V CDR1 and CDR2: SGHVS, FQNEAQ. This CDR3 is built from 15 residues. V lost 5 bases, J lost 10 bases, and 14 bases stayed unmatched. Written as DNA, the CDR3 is TGTGCCAGCAGCCGGATGGCGGGAGTTACACAGGAGCAGTTCTTC. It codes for CASSRMAGVTQEQFF.

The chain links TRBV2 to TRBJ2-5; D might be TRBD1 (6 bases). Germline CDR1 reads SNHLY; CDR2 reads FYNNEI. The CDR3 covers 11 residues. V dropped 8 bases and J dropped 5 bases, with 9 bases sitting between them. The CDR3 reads CASRRGETQYF. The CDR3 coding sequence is TGTGCCAGCCGTAGGGGGGAGACCCAGTACTTC.

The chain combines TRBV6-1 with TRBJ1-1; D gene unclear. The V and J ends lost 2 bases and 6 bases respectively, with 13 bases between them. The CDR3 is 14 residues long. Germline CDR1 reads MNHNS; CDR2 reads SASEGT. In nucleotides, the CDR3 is TGTGCCAGCAGTGAAAGGAGTCTGCACGCTGAAGCTTTCTTT. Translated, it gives CASSERSLHAEAFF.

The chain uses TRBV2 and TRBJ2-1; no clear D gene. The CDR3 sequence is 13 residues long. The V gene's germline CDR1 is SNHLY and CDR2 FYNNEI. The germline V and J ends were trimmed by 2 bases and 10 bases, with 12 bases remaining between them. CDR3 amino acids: CASSESVFPEQFF. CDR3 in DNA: TGTGCCAGCAGTGAATCGGTCTTCCCCGAGCAGTTCTTC.

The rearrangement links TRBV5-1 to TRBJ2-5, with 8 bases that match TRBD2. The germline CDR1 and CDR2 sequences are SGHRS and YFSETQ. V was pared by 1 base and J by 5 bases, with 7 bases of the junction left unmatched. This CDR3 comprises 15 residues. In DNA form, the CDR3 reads TGCGCCAGCAGCTTGTTGACGGGAGGGCCCGAGACCCAGTACTTC. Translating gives CASSLLTGGPETQYF.

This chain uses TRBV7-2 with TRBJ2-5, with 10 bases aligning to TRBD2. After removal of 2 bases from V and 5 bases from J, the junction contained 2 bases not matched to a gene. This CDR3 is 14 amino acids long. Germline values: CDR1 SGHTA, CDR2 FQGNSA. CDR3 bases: TGTGCCAGCAGCTTATCTAGCGGGAGTGAGACCCAGTACTTC. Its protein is CASSLSSGSETQYF.

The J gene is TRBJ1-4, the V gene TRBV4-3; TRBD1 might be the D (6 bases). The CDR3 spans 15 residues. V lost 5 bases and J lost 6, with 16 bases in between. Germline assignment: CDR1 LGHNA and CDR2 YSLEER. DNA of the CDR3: TGCGCCAGCAGCTCGCGGGGGGGGCTAGATGAAAAACTGTTTTTT. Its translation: CASSSRGGLDEKLFF.

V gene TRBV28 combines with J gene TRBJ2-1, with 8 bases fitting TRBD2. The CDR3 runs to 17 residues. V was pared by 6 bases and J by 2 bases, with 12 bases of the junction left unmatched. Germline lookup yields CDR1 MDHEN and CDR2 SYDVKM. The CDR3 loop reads CASRPRGSGVTYNEQFF. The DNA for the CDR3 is TGTGCCAGCAGGCCCCGGGGTAGCGGGGTCACCTACAATGAGCAGTTCTTC.